This T cell receptor beta chain emerged from a study of T cell responses to AZD1222 COVID-19 vaccine. The CDR3 spans 14 residues. The trim removed 4 bases at V and 5 bases at J, leaving 6 bases unmatched. Germline CDR1 and CDR2: SEHNR and FQNEAQ (reference sequence). TCRdb's table, derived via immunoSEQ multiplex PCR, lists solely in-frame clones and lacks some. The data show 100,000 or so clones, with just over 90% seen just once and around a tenth held by the top ten. With respect to this clone: Antigen: not known.

Study results and limitations: Two doses of AZD1222 preceded a rise in Spike-specific TCR breadth and depth. Seropositive status at baseline applied to only 6 or 7 AZD1222 recipients. Across the whole spike, CD4 TCRs peaked at regions 160-218 and 743-854. Every sample of the repertoires postdated the peak T cell response.

The J gene is TRBJ2-5, the V gene TRBV7-9; TRBD2 aligns across 8 bases. The TCR was taken from an adult who received the AZD1222 COVID-19 vaccine. Material: peripheral blood, obtained 28 days after the second AZD1222 dose. The CDR3 loop reads CASSSNGGRETQYF. The CDR3 coding sequence is TGTGCCAGCAGCTCGAACGGCGGGAGGGAGACCCAGTACTTC.